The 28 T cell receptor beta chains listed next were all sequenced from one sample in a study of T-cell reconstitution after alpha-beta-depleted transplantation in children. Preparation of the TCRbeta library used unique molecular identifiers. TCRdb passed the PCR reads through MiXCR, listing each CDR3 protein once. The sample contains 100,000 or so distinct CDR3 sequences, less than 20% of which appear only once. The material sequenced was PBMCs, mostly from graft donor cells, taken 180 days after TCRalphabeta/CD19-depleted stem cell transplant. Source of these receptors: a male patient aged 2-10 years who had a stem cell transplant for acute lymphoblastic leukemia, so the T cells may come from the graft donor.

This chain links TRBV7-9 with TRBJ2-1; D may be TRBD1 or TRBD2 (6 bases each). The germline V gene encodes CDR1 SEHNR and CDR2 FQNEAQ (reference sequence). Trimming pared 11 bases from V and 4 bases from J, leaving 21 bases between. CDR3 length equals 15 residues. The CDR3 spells CAGGQPGLKYNEQFF. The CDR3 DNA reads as TGTGCCGGGGGGCAACCTGGACTCAAATACAATGAGCAGTTCTTC.

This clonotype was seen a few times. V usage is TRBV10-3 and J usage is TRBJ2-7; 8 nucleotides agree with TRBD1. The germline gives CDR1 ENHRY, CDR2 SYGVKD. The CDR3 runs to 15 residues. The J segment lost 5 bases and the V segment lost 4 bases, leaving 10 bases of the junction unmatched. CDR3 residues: CAISAYKDREDEQYF. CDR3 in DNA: TGTGCCATCAGTGCATACAAGGACAGGGAGGACGAGCAGTACTTC.

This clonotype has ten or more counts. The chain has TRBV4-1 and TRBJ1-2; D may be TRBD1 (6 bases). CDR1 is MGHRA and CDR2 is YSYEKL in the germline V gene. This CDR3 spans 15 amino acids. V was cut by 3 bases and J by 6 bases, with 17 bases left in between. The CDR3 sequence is CASSHPGGGGNGYTF. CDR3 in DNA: TGCGCCAGCAGCCACCCGGGAGGGGGAGGGAATGGCTACACCTTC.

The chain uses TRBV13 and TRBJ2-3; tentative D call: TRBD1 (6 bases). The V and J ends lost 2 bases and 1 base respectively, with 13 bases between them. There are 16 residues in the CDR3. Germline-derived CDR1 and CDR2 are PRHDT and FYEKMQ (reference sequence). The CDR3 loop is CASSLTLQGGTDTQYF. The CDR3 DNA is TGTGCCAGCAGCTTAACCCTACAGGGCGGCACAGATACGCAGTATTTT.

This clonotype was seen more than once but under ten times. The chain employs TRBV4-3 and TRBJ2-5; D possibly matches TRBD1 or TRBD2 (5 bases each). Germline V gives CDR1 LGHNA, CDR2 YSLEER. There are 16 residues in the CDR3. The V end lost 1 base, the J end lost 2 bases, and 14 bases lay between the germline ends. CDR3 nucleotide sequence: TGCGCCAGCAGCCAAGTCCCCGGGGCCGGGCAAGAGACCCAGTACTTC. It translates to CASSQVPGAGQETQYF.

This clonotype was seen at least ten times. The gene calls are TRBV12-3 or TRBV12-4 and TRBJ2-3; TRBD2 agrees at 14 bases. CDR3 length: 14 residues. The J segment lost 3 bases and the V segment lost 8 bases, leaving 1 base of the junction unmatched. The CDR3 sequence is CASRTSGGTDTQYF. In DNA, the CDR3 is TGTGCCAGCCGGACTAGCGGGGGGACAGATACGCAGTATTTT.

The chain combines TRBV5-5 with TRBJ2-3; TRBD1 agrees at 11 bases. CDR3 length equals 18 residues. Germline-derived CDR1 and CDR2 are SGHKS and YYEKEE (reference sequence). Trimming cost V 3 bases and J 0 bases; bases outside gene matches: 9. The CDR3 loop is CASSSGTGGSSSTDTQYF. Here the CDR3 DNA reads TGTGCCAGCAGCTCCGGGACAGGGGGATCCTCTAGCACAGATACGCAGTATTTT.

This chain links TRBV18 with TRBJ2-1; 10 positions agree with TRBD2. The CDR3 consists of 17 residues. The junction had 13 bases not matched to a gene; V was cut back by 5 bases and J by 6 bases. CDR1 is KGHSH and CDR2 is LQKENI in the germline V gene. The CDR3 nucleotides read TGTGCCAGCTCAGTCGGTTGGCTAGCGGGGGCAGGCAATGAGCAGTTCTTC. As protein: CASSVGWLAGAGNEQFF.

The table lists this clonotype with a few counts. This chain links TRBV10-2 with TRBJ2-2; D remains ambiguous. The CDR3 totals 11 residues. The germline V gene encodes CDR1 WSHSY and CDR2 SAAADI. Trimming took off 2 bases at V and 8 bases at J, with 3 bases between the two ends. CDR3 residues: CASSEGGELFF. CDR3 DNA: TGCGCCAGCAGTGAGGGAGGGGAGCTGTTTTTT.

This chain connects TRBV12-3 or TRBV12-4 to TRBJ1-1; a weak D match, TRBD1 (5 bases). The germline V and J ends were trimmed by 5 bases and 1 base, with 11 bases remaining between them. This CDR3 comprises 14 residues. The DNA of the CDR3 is TGTGCCAGCAGTCTTACAGGTACGAACACTGAAGCTTTCTTT. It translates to CASSLTGTNTEAFF.

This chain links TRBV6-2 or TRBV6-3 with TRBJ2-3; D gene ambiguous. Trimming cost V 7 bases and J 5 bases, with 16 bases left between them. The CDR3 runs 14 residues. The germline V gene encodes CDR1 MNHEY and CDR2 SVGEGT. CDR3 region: CASINAASGDTQYF. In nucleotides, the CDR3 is TGTGCCAGCATCAACGCGGCTTCCGGAGATACGCAGTATTTT.

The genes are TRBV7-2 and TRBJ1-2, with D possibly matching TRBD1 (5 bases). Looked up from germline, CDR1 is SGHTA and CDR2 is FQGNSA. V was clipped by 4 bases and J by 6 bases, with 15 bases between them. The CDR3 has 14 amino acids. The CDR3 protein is CASSSGRGSDGYTF. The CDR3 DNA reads TGTGCCAGCAGCTCCGGGAGGGGTTCGGATGGCTACACCTTC.

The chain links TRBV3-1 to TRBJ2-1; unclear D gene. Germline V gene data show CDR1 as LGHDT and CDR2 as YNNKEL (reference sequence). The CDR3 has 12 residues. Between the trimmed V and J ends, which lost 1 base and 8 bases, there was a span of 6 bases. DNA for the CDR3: TGTGCCAGCAGCCAAGGATACGATGAGCAGTTCTTC. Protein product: CASSQGYDEQFF.

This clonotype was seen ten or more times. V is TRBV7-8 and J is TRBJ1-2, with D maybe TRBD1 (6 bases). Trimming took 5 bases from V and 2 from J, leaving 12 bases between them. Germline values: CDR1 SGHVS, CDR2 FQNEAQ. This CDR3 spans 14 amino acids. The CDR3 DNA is TGTGCCAGCAGCCAAACAACAGGGAACTATGGCTACACCTTC. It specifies CASSQTTGNYGYTF. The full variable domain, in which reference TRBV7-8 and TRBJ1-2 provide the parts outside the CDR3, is GAGVSQSPRYKVAKRGQDVALRCDPISGHVSLFWYQQALGQGPEFLTYFQNEAQLDKSGLPSDRFFAERPEGSVSTLKIQRTQQEDSAVYLCASSQTTGNYGYTFGSGTRLTVV.

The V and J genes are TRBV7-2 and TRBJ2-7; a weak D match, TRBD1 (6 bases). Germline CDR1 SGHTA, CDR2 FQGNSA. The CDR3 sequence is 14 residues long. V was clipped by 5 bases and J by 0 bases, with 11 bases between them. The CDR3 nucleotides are TGTGCCAGCAGCCAACAGGGCCTCTCCTACGAGCAGTACTTC. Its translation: CASSQQGLSYEQYF.

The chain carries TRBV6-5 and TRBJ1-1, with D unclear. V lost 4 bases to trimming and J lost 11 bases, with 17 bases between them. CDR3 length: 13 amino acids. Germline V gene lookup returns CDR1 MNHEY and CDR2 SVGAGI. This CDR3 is CASSLARVSVAFF. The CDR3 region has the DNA TGTGCCAGCAGTTTGGCGAGGGTGAGCGTGGCTTTCTTT.

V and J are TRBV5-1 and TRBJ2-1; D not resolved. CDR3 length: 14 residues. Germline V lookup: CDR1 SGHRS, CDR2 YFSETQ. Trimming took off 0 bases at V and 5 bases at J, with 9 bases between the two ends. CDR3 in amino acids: CASSLVVLNNEQFF. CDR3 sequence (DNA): TGCGCCAGCAGCTTGGTTGTACTAAACAATGAGCAGTTCTTC. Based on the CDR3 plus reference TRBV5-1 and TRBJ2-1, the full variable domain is KAGVTQTPRYLIKTRGQQVTLSCSPISGHRSVSWYQQTPGQGLQFLFEYFSETQRNKGNFPGRFSGRQFSNSRSEMNVSTLELGDSALYLCASSLVVLNNEQFFGPGTRLTVL.

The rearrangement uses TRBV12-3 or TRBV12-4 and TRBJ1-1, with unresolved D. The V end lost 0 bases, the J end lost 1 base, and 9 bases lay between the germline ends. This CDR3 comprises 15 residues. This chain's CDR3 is CASSLAEKRNTEAFF. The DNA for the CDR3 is TGTGCCAGCAGTTTAGCGGAAAAGCGGAACACTGAAGCTTTCTTT.

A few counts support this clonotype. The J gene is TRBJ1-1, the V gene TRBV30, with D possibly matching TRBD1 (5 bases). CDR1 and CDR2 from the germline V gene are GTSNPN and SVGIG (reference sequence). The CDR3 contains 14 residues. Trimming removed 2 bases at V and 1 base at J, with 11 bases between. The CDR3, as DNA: TGTGCCTGGAGTTGGTTTGGGGGGAACACTGAAGCTTTCTTT. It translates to CAWSWFGGNTEAFF. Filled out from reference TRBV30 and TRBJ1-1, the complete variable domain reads SQTIHQWPATLVQPVGSPLSLECTVEGTSNPNLYWYRQAAGRGLQLLFYSVGIGQISSEVPQNLSASRPQDRQFILSSKKLLLSDSGFYLCAWSWFGGNTEAFFGQGTRLTVV.

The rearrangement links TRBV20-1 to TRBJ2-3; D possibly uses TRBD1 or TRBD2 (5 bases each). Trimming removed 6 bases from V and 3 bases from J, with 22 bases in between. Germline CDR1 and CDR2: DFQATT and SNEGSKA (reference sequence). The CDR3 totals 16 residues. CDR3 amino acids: CSATGTDERGTDTQYF. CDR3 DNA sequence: TGCAGTGCAACCGGGACGGATGAGAGAGGAACAGATACGCAGTATTTT.

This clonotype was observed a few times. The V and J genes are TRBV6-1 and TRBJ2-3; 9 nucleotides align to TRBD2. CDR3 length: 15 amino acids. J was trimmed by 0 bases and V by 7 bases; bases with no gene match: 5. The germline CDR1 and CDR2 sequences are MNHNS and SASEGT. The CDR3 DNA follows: TGTGCCAGCAAAATAGCGGGGGCGAGCACAGATACGCAGTATTTT. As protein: CASKIAGASTDTQYF.

The CDR3 is CASSPSAHAGDTQYF. In DNA, the CDR3 is TGTGCCAGCTCACCATCAGCTCATGCCGGCGATACGCAGTATTTT. This chain uses TRBV18 with TRBJ2-3, with unresolved D. CDR1 and CDR2 from the germline V gene are KGHSH and LQKENI. Deletions cut 2 bases from V and 6 bases from J, with 15 bases between. The CDR3 extends over 15 amino acids. Supplemented by reference TRBV18 and TRBJ2-3, the full variable domain reads NAGVMQNPRHLVRRRGQEARLRCSPMKGHSHVYWYRQLPEEGLKFMVYLQKENIIDESGMPKERFSAEFPKEGPSILRIQQVVRGDSAAYFCASSPSAHAGDTQYFGPGTRLTVL.

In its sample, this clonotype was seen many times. CDR3 DNA sequence: TGCAGTGCTGGGAAACTAGCGGGAGGCTACAATGAGCAGTTCTTC. Protein sequence: CSAGKLAGGYNEQFF. The chain has TRBV20-1 and TRBJ2-1; 12 bases map to TRBD2. This CDR3 has 15 residues. Germline CDR1 and CDR2: DFQATT and SNEGSKA (reference sequence). The ends lost 5 bases at V and 3 bases at J; junction bases unmatched: 5.

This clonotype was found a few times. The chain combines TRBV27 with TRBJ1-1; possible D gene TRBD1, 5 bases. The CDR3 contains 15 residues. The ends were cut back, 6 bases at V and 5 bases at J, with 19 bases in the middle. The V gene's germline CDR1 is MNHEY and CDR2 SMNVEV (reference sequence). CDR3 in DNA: TGTGCCAGCAGCCGAGGAGGAGGGGCGAGAACTGAAGCTTTCTTT. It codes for CASSRGGGARTEAFF.

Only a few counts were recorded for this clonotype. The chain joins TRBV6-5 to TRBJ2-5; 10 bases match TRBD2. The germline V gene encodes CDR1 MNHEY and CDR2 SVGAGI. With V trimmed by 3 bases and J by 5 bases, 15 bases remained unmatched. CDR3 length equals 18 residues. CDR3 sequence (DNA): TGTGCCAGCAGTTATCTCGGATTAGCGGGGGGCTCGGGGGAGACCCAGTACTTC. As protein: CASSYLGLAGGSGETQYF.

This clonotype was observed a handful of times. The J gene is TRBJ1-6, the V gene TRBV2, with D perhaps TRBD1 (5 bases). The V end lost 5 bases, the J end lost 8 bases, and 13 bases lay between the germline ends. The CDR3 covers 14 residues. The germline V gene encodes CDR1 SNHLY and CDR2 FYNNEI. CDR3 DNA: TGTGCCAGCAGTTCCGGGACCCTCCATTCACCCCTCCACTTT. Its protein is CASSSGTLHSPLHF.

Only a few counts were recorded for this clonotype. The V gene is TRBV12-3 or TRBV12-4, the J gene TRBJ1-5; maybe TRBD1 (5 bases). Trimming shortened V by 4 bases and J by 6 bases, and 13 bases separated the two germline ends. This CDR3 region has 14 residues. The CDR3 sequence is CASSYSGRGQPQHF. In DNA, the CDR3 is TGTGCCAGCAGTTACAGTGGTAGGGGTCAGCCCCAGCATTTT.

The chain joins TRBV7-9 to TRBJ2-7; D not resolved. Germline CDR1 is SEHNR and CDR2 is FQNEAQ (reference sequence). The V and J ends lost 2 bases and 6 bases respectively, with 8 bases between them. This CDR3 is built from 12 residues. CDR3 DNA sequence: TGTGCCAGCAGCTTATGGCAATCCGAGCAGTACTTC. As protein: CASSLWQSEQYF.